One sample yielded the 26 T cell receptor beta chains listed below, sequenced in a study of T cells in Graves' hyperthyroidism and ophthalmopathy. Regions amplified from RNA transcripts were the TCR beta CDR3 regions. In the first-round RT-PCR of the TCR CDR3, the HTBI primer set was used. TCRdb reanalysed the multiplex PCR reads using MiXCR and keeps one entry per CDR3 protein. This table has more than 300,000 distinct CDR3 sequences, about 18% appearing once. The specimen sequenced was blood. These receptors were collected from a man aged 18-30 years with Graves' ophthalmopathy.

This clonotype came up many times. The chain joins TRBV20-1 to TRBJ1-5, with 8 bases fitting TRBD1. Germline V lookup: CDR1 DFQATT, CDR2 SNEGSKA (reference sequence). This CDR3 comprises 14 residues. J gave up 5 bases and V 1 base, and 4 bases lay outside the gene matches. The CDR3 reads CSARALTGDQPQHF. CDR3 in DNA: TGCAGTGCTAGAGCCCTGACAGGGGATCAGCCCCAGCATTTT.

This clonotype was recorded at least ten times. V gene TRBV7-2 combines with J gene TRBJ2-3; D gene ambiguous. CDR3 size: 15 residues. Germline CDR1 and CDR2: SGHTA and FQGNSA. Deletions cut 2 bases from V and 6 bases from J, with 15 bases between. Written as DNA, the CDR3 is TGTGCCAGCAGCTTATCGGCGGCGGTGCTCGATACGCAGTATTTT. Protein: CASSLSAAVLDTQYF.

The chain uses TRBV15 and TRBJ2-5; possibly TRBD1 or TRBD2 for D (5 bases each). Trimming stripped 1 base from V and 4 bases from J, with 19 bases between. The CDR3 sequence is 17 residues long. CDR1 is LNHNV and CDR2 is YYDKDF in the germline V gene (reference sequence). CDR3 region: CATSRVGSGVGGETQYF. The CDR3 region has the DNA TGTGCCACCAGCAGAGTGGGTTCCGGGGTTGGGGGAGAGACCCAGTACTTC. Together with reference TRBV15 and TRBJ2-5, the CDR3 gives the full variable domain: DAMVIQNPRYQVTQFGKPVTLSCSQTLNHNVMYWYQQKSSQAPKLLFHYYDKDFNNEADTPDNFQSRRPNTSFCFLDIRSPGLGDTAMYLCATSRVGSGVGGETQYFGPGTRLLVL.

This clonotype was picked up many times. V and J are TRBV28 and TRBJ1-1; D unresolved. Germline CDR1 MDHEN, CDR2 SYDVKM. The germline V and J ends were trimmed by 2 bases and 6 bases, with 13 bases remaining between them. The CDR3 has 14 residues. CDR3 DNA: TGTGCCAGCAGTTTAGTCCTTGCGATCCCTGAAGCTTTCTTT. Its protein is CASSLVLAIPEAFF.

In this sample, this clonotype turned up many times. The chain employs TRBV7-8 and TRBJ1-5; 9 bases map to TRBD1. CDR1 and CDR2 (germline): SGHVS, FQNEAQ. The CDR3 has 16 residues. Trimming at V came to 1 base and at J to 7 bases, leaving 8 bases not matched to a gene. CDR3 bases: TGTGCCAGCAGCTTAGAGGGACAGGGCTTGGGGCAGCCCCAGCATTTT. Translated, it gives CASSLEGQGLGQPQHF.

A few counts support this clonotype. The V gene is TRBV27, the J gene TRBJ1-2; D is unclear. The length of the CDR3 is 14 residues. The germline V and J ends were trimmed by 3 bases and 1 base, with 9 bases remaining between them. CDR1 is MNHEY and CDR2 is SMNVEV in the germline V gene (reference sequence). The CDR3 is CASSFGRLNYGYTF. The CDR3 bases are TGTGCCAGCAGTTTTGGGAGACTTAACTATGGCTACACCTTC.

CDR3 nucleotide sequence: TGTGCCACCAGTGAAGGTTGGGCAGTTTTGAGCTCCTACAATGAGCAGTTCTTC. Encoded protein: CATSEGWAVLSSYNEQFF. The chain uses TRBV24-1 and TRBJ2-1; no clear D gene. This CDR3 is 18 amino acids long. The ends were cut back, 4 bases at V and 0 bases at J, with 18 bases in the middle. Germline V gene sequence: CDR1 KGHDR, CDR2 SFDVKD.

This clonotype was observed at least ten times. This chain joins TRBV7-8 and TRBJ1-6; no definite D call. V lost 6 bases and J 14 bases, leaving 8 bases between the germline ends. The V gene's germline CDR1 is SGHVS and CDR2 FQNEAQ. CDR3 length equals 10 residues. The CDR3 is CASRGSALHF. The CDR3 region has the DNA TGTGCCAGCAGGGGTTCGGCCCTCCACTTT. Drawing the rest from reference TRBV7-8 and TRBJ1-6, the complete variable domain is GAGVSQSPRYKVAKRGQDVALRCDPISGHVSLFWYQQALGQGPEFLTYFQNEAQLDKSGLPSDRFFAERPEGSVSTLKIQRTQQEDSAVYLCASRGSALHFGNGTRLTVT.

This rearrangement joins TRBV7-9 to TRBJ2-7, with a possible D match to TRBD2 (5 bases). V was pared by 5 bases and J by 0 bases, with 20 bases between. From germline, CDR1 is SEHNR and CDR2 FQNEAQ (reference sequence). The CDR3 length is 17 residues. CDR3 bases: TGTGCCAGCAGCCCAAGTAAAATGACGGGGTCCTCCTACGAGCAGTACTTC. It codes for CASSPSKMTGSSYEQYF.

V usage is TRBV9 and J usage is TRBJ2-3; perhaps TRBD2 as D (7 bases). V lost 4 bases and J lost 3, with 15 bases in between. The length of the CDR3 is 15 residues. Germline CDR1 reads SGDLS; CDR2 reads YYNGEE. The CDR3 DNA reads TGTGCCAGCAGCATAGGGGGGGCTCTAACAGATACGCAGTATTTT. Its protein is CASSIGGALTDTQYF.

This chain joins TRBV20-1 and TRBJ2-5; TRBD2 matches at 8 bases. The length of the CDR3 is 14 residues. The junction had 5 bases not matched to a gene; V was cut back by 0 bases and J by 5 bases. Germline V gene lookup returns CDR1 DFQATT and CDR2 SNEGSKA (reference sequence). CDR3 nucleotides: TGCAGTGCTAGAGATCGGGGGGGGTGGGAGACCCAGTACTTC. Protein: CSARDRGGWETQYF.

The sample holds a few counts of this clonotype. The chain uses TRBV12-3 or TRBV12-4 and TRBJ2-5; a possible D gene is TRBD1 (5 bases). V lost 6 bases and J lost 5, with 10 bases in between. CDR3 length: 12 residues. CDR3 bases: TGTGCCAGCAGGGGGCAGCTGGAGACCCAGTACTTC. Translating gives CASRGQLETQYF.

The chain joins TRBV14 to TRBJ2-5; TRBD1 might be the D (5 bases). This CDR3 spans 14 amino acids. The V and J ends lost 4 bases and 5 bases respectively, with 14 bases between them. Germline values: CDR1 SGHDN, CDR2 FVKESK. CDR3 loop: CASSRGYHRETQYF. The CDR3 DNA sequence: TGTGCCAGCAGCCGTGGATACCACAGGGAGACCCAGTACTTC. Full variable domain (rest looked up from reference TRBV14 and TRBJ2-5): EAGVTQFPSHSVIEKGQTVTLRCDPISGHDNLYWYRRVMGKEIKFLLHFVKESKQDESGMPNNRFLAERTGGTYSTLKVQPAELEDSGVYFCASSRGYHRETQYFGPGTRLLVL.

This clonotype was recorded many times. The V and J genes are TRBV7-3 and TRBJ1-1; TRBD1 is a possible D gene (5 bases). Germline V gene lookup returns CDR1 SGHTA and CDR2 FQGTGA. V lost 2 bases and J lost 1, with 17 bases in between. The CDR3 runs 17 residues. CDR3 region: CASSLLGAEGENTEAFF. Written as DNA, the CDR3 is TGTGCCAGCAGCTTACTTGGCGCAGAAGGGGAGAACACTGAAGCTTTCTTT.

This clonotype was recorded many times. The V and J genes are TRBV12-3 or TRBV12-4 and TRBJ2-3; 9 bases line up with TRBD1. CDR3 length: 18 amino acids. V was pared by 5 bases and J by 5 bases, with 17 bases of the junction left unmatched. CDR3 coding DNA: TGTGCCAGCAGTACCGAACCCCCAAGGACAGGGGCCATAGATACGCAGTATTTT. Its protein is CASSTEPPRTGAIDTQYF.

This clonotype was counted only a few times. The chain uses TRBV4-1 and TRBJ2-3; 7 bases are a match to TRBD1. Germline values: CDR1 MGHRA, CDR2 YSYEKL. V shed 0 bases and J 3 bases; nucleotides not matched to a gene: 3. This CDR3 region has 15 residues. CDR3 sequence reads: CASSQDGRGTDTQYF. For the CDR3, the DNA is TGCGCCAGCAGCCAAGATGGCAGGGGGACAGATACGCAGTATTTT.

This clonotype occurred many times. The chain employs TRBV5-1 and TRBJ2-1; 11 bases agree with TRBD2. The CDR3 has 16 amino acids. Germline V gene data show CDR1 as SGHRS and CDR2 as YFSETQ. V trimming: 4 bases; J trimming: 3 bases; junction bases outside the gene matches: 6. CDR3 coding DNA: TGCGCCAGCAGCAACTTCCTAGCGGGGGGCTACAATGAGCAGTTCTTC. Amino acid sequence: CASSNFLAGGYNEQFF.

Ten or more counts support this clonotype. This chain connects TRBV12-3 or TRBV12-4 to TRBJ2-1, with D unresolved. The CDR3 is 15 amino acids. Trimming took 4 bases from V and 0 from J, leaving 10 bases between them. The CDR3 sequence is CASSSVDGSYNEQFF. The CDR3 DNA follows: TGTGCCAGCAGTTCGGTAGACGGCTCCTACAATGAGCAGTTCTTC.

This clonotype has ten or more counts. The chain has TRBV6-1 and TRBJ1-2, with TRBD1 matching 7 bases. This CDR3 has 13 residues. Losses at the gene ends were 7 bases for V and 8 bases for J; bases not matched to a gene: 10. Germline loops: CDR1 MNHNS, CDR2 SASEGT. In nucleotides, the CDR3 is TGTGCCAGCAACATCGCAGGGGGTCCAGGCTACACCTTC. Protein sequence: CASNIAGGPGYTF.

The chain links TRBV5-6 to TRBJ2-7; a possible D gene is TRBD2 (6 bases). Germline V CDR1 and CDR2: SGHDT, YYEEEE. The CDR3 length is 13 residues. The V and J ends lost 7 bases and 0 bases respectively, with 11 bases between them. The CDR3 is CASGAGSSYEQYF. In DNA, the CDR3 is TGTGCCAGCGGGGCGGGGTCCTCCTACGAGCAGTACTTC.

This clonotype occurred a few times. This rearrangement joins TRBV6-1 to TRBJ2-7; 8 positions match TRBD1. J gave up 2 bases and V 6 bases, and 9 bases lay outside the gene matches. Germline V gene lookup returns CDR1 MNHNS and CDR2 SASEGT. The CDR3 is 15 amino acids. CDR3 region: CASSLPGTGTYEQYF. The CDR3 coding sequence is TGTGCCAGCAGCCTCCCTGGGACAGGCACCTACGAGCAGTACTTC.

The chain's CDR3 is CASTLSQGRATEAFF. CDR3 sequence (DNA): TGTGCCAGTACCCTATCACAGGGTCGGGCCACTGAAGCTTTCTTT. V and J are TRBV19 and TRBJ1-1, with D perhaps TRBD1 (6 bases). There are 15 residues in the CDR3. CDR1 is LNHDA and CDR2 is SQIVND in the germline V gene (reference sequence). V was trimmed by 7 bases and J by 4 bases, leaving 19 bases between them. The full variable domain, its missing parts supplied by reference TRBV19 and TRBJ1-1, is DGGITQSPKYLFRKEGQNVTLSCEQNLNHDAMYWYRQDPGQGLRLIYYSQIVNDFQKGDIAEGYSVSREKKESFPLTVTSAQKNPTAFYLCASTLSQGRATEAFFGQGTRLTVV.

This clonotype appeared a few times. The rearrangement joins TRBV28 to TRBJ2-3; possibly TRBD2 for D (6 bases). The germline V gene encodes CDR1 MDHEN and CDR2 SYDVKM. CDR3 size: 18 residues. Trimming took 1 base from V and 1 from J, leaving 18 bases between them. The CDR3 here is CASSLSAAGTTGTDTQYF. CDR3 nucleotide sequence: TGTGCCAGCAGTTTATCGGCTGCGGGGACGACTGGCACAGATACGCAGTATTTT.

This clonotype has at least ten counts. The genes are TRBV7-2 and TRBJ1-2; D is possibly TRBD1 (5 bases). In germline, CDR1 is SGHTA, CDR2 FQGNSA. V lost 1 base and J lost 8, with 14 bases in between. The CDR3 contains 14 residues. CDR3 loop: CASSLDRAGFGYTF. CDR3 nucleotide sequence: TGTGCCAGCAGCTTAGATCGGGCAGGGTTCGGCTACACCTTC.

This clonotype was found a few times. This sequence joins TRBV6-1 and TRBJ1-3; D unresolved. The CDR3 length is 14 residues. CDR1 is MNHNS and CDR2 is SASEGT in the germline V gene. The ends were cut back, 5 bases at V and 4 bases at J, with 12 bases in the middle. In nucleotides, the CDR3 is TGTGCCAGCAGTATCCGGGGAGAGGGAAACACCATATATTTT. Its protein product is CASSIRGEGNTIYF.

This clonotype was seen ten or more times. The chain recombines TRBV5-1 with TRBJ1-2, with D possibly being TRBD1 (5 bases). The CDR3 is made up of 14 amino acids. V was pared by 4 bases and J by 5 bases, with 15 bases between. Per germline, CDR1 SGHRS and CDR2 YFSETQ. The CDR3 spells CASSPGRGLYGYTF. Written as DNA, the CDR3 is TGCGCCAGCAGCCCAGGAAGGGGCCTATATGGCTACACCTTC.